The 15 T cell receptor beta chains below were found in one sample sequenced in a study of identical twins. Using its own MiXCR run on the 5' RACE reads, TCRdb lists one record per CDR3 protein. The table shows about 570,000 distinct CDR3 sequences, with more than 9% occurring only once. The same data also contributed to another study, on yellow fever vaccine responses in identical twins.

The sequencing sample was made of PBMCs. The receptor set was obtained from a woman in her late teens or twenties in good health.

This clonotype was detected ten times or more. CDR3 amino acids: CASSRDGLNEQFF. Here the CDR3 DNA reads TGTGCCAGCAGTCGGGACGGATTAAATGAGCAGTTCTTC. The genes are TRBV27 and TRBJ2-1, with D perhaps being TRBD1 or TRBD2 (5 bases each). This CDR3 region has 13 residues. Germline V CDR1 and CDR2: MNHEY, SMNVEV (reference sequence). V lost 5 bases to trimming and J lost 7 bases, with 12 bases between them.

This chain joins TRBV5-6 and TRBJ2-1; D is possibly TRBD1 or TRBD2 (5 bases each). Trimming cost V 3 bases and J 5 bases, with 21 bases left between them. This CDR3 is 17 amino acids long. Germline CDR1 is SGHDT and CDR2 is YYEEEE. For the CDR3, the DNA is TGTGCCAGCAGCTATTCCTCCACACCGGGACGGCACAATGAGCAGTTCTTC. Its protein product is CASSYSSTPGRHNEQFF.

This clonotype was counted at least ten times. This chain uses TRBV5-5 with TRBJ2-1; D may be TRBD2 (5 bases). The CDR3 runs 15 residues. Germline V gene data show CDR1 as SGHKS and CDR2 as YYEKEE (reference sequence). Trimming pared 4 bases from V and 4 bases from J, leaving 15 bases between. CDR3 DNA: TGTGCCAGCAGCCCGATGCGGGTCGGTTACAATGAGCAGTTCTTC. Its translation: CASSPMRVGYNEQFF.

This clonotype was seen only a few times. It may be a read error: a sequence one base away is much more abundant. The gene calls are TRBV11-2 and TRBJ2-5; D remains ambiguous. Germline values: CDR1 SGHAT, CDR2 FQNNGV. The length of the CDR3 is 11 residues. The V end lost 8 bases, the J end lost 4 bases, and 8 bases lay between the germline ends. CDR3 sequence (DNA): TGTGCCAGCGGCCAAGGAGAGACCCAGTACTTC. This encodes CASGQGETQYF.

The chain is built from TRBV20-1 and TRBJ2-7, with TRBD2 matching 8 bases. The CDR3 is 16 residues long. The germline V gene encodes CDR1 DFQATT and CDR2 SNEGSKA (reference sequence). V was clipped by 0 bases and J by 5 bases; unmatched bases: 12. This chain's CDR3 is CSAREIARLAIHEQYF. The CDR3 DNA reads TGCAGTGCTAGAGAAATTGCGAGACTAGCGATCCACGAGCAGTACTTC.

The genes are TRBV6-5 and TRBJ1-2, with 10 positions matching TRBD1. This CDR3 is built from 15 residues. The germline CDR1 and CDR2 sequences are MNHEY and SVGAGI. The J segment lost 4 bases and the V segment lost 3 bases, leaving 5 bases of the junction unmatched. CDR3 protein: CASSYSDRGIYGYTF. The CDR3 DNA is TGTGCCAGCAGTTATTCGGACAGGGGGATCTATGGCTACACCTTC.

This clonotype was seen more than once but under ten times. V and J are TRBV6-1 and TRBJ1-5; D perhaps matches TRBD1 (6 bases). Per the germline V gene, CDR1 is MNHNS and CDR2 is SASEGT. The CDR3 has 14 residues. With 8 bases removed from V and 3 bases from J, the gap between germline ends came to 14 bases. DNA of the CDR3: TGTGCCAGCTCCGGGACAAATAACAATCAGCCCCAGCATTTT. Translating it yields CASSGTNNNQPQHF.

A few counts support this clonotype. V usage is TRBV6-1 and J usage is TRBJ2-3, with D perhaps TRBD2 (6 bases). Per the germline V gene, CDR1 is MNHNS and CDR2 is SASEGT. V shed 3 bases and J shed 6 bases, with 13 bases lying between them. This CDR3 region has 14 residues. The CDR3 loop reads CASSDGSGRDTQYF. CDR3 in DNA: TGTGCCAGCAGTGATGGTAGCGGAAGGGATACGCAGTATTTT.

The V gene is TRBV5-1, the J gene TRBJ2-1; possibly TRBD1 for D (7 bases). Germline assignment: CDR1 SGHRS and CDR2 YFSETQ. With 0 bases removed from V and 9 bases from J, the gap between germline ends came to 13 bases. The CDR3 runs to 14 residues. The CDR3 DNA follows: TGCGCCAGCAGCTTGGGTGCAGGGGGGACTGAGCAGTTCTTC. Translated, it gives CASSLGAGGTEQFF.

Many counts were recorded for this clonotype. The rearrangement links TRBV5-1 to TRBJ2-7; 8 bases fit TRBD2. The V and J ends lost 1 base and 0 bases, in that order; junction bases with no gene match: 3. CDR3 length equals 15 residues. Germline loops: CDR1 SGHRS, CDR2 YFSETQ. The DNA for the CDR3 is TGCGCCAGCAGCTTGACTAGCGGATTCTCCTACGAGCAGTACTTC. This translates into CASSLTSGFSYEQYF.

Many counts were recorded for this clonotype. The rearrangement joins TRBV4-1 to TRBJ2-7; TRBD1 aligns across 8 bases. CDR1 MGHRA and CDR2 YSYEKL come from the germline V gene. Losses at the gene ends were 2 bases for V and 3 bases for J; bases not matched to a gene: 12. The CDR3 extends over 17 amino acids. In DNA, the CDR3 is TGCGCCAGCAGCCAAATTGGGGGGAGACAGGGGAACTACGAGCAGTACTTC. Translating it yields CASSQIGGRQGNYEQYF.

This clonotype was seen many times. The chain uses TRBV20-1 and TRBJ1-1; perhaps TRBD1 as D (5 bases). The CDR3 runs 14 residues. V was clipped by 6 bases and J by 5 bases, with 19 bases between them. Germline CDR1 and CDR2: DFQATT and SNEGSKA (reference sequence). This CDR3 reads CSADSGQRKTEAFF. CDR3 sequence (DNA): TGCAGTGCGGATTCAGGACAACGAAAGACTGAAGCTTTCTTT.

The genes are TRBV6-2 or TRBV6-3 and TRBJ2-7; 8 positions match TRBD2. The CDR3 sequence is 14 residues long. The V gene end was trimmed by 6 bases and the J gene end by 2 bases; junction bases not matched to a gene: 6. Per the germline V gene, CDR1 is MNHEY and CDR2 is SVGEGT. CDR3 region: CASRLAGLPYEQYF. In DNA, the CDR3 is TGTGCCAGCAGATTAGCGGGACTACCCTACGAGCAGTACTTC.

The gene calls are TRBV14 and TRBJ2-7; 7 bases line up with TRBD1. The ends lost 3 bases at V and 3 bases at J; junction bases unmatched: 8. CDR1 and CDR2 (germline): SGHDN, FVKESK. The CDR3 spans 15 residues. CDR3 nucleotide sequence: TGTGCCAGCAGCCATCCAGGGGGAAAAGGCTACGAGCAGTACTTC. Encoded protein: CASSHPGGKGYEQYF.

V is TRBV7-9 and J is TRBJ2-7, with D perhaps matching TRBD1 (6 bases). The germline CDR1 and CDR2 sequences are SEHNR and FQNEAQ (reference sequence). V was pared by 5 bases and J by 4 bases, with 15 bases between. The length of the CDR3 is 14 residues. The CDR3 here is CASSRDRSTYEQYF. CDR3 DNA sequence: TGTGCCAGCAGCCGCGACAGGTCTACTTACGAGCAGTACTTC.